This entry is about one T cell receptor beta chain. Its antigen is unidentified. The data were obtained in a study of CD8+CD57+ T cells in acquired aplastic anemia. The wider study: Sorted CD4+ and CD8+ cells yielded about 3.1 ug of DNA on average. CD4+ reads averaged around 10 million in healthy donors.

Whole-study results and caveats: A set of roughly 27 CD8+ CDR3 sequences was shared between patients and controls, and these sequences appeared highly expressed in patients.

CDR3 length equals 15 residues. Germline V gene lookup returns CDR1 SNHLY and CDR2 FYNNEI. V lost 4 bases to trimming and J lost 6 bases, with 13 bases between them. For CDR3 and TCR beta VDJ profiling, genomic DNA was the template used. MiXCR, run by TCRdb on the reads, gives a single entry per CDR3 protein. Among 150,000 to 200,000 distinct CDR3 sequences, about 60% were seen once, and the ten largest hold under 50%. The V call is TRBV2, the J call TRBJ1-6, with D possibly TRBD1 on 6 matching bases. The receptor's source is a human donor in good health. Sequenced sample: sorted CD4+, CD8+, or CD8+CD57+ T cells (not recorded which) from PBMCs. CDR3 in amino acids: CASSGLQGSNSPLHF. The CDR3 nucleotides are TGTGCCAGCAGTGGATTACAGGGTTCTAATTCACCCCTCCACTTT. Based on the CDR3 plus reference TRBV2 and TRBJ1-6, the full variable domain is EPEVTQTPSHQVTQMGQEVILRCVPISNHLYFYWYRQILGQKVEFLVSFYNNEISEKSEIFDDQFSVERPDGSNFTLKIRSTKLEDSAMYFCASSGLQGSNSPLHFGNGTRLTVT.